This entry lists 2 T cell receptor beta chains sequenced from one sample in a study of blood T cell repertoires in COVID-19. Sequenced by immunoSEQ multiplex PCR; TCRdb stores in-frame clones only, minus some. The sample carries fewer than 450,000 clones, approximately 88% recorded once. Sequences were obtained from peripheral blood. The receptor set was obtained from a woman in her forties or fifties with COVID-19, enrolled during active disease.

The V gene is TRBV30, the J gene TRBJ1-1; D call uncertain. Germline lookup yields CDR1 GTSNPN and CDR2 SVGIG (reference sequence). The V end was cut by 0 bases, the J end by 8 bases, with 10 bases between. The CDR3 sequence is 12 residues long. This chain's CDR3 is CAWSVSGEEAFF. The CDR3 DNA reads as TGTGCCTGGAGTGTAAGCGGGGAGGAAGCTTTCTTT.

The chain employs TRBV7-3 and TRBJ2-3; 14 nucleotides line up with TRBD2. V was clipped by 4 bases and J by 4 bases; unmatched bases: 7. Germline CDR1 and CDR2: SGHTA and FQGTGA. The CDR3 covers 17 residues. In DNA, the CDR3 is TGTGCCAGCAGCTACCAGACTAGCGGGGGGGCCCCAGATACGCAGTATTTT. The encoded protein is CASSYQTSGGAPDTQYF. The full variable domain, in which reference TRBV7-3 and TRBJ2-3 provide the parts outside the CDR3, is GAGVSQTPSNKVTEKGKYVELRCDPISGHTALYWYRQSLGQGPEFLIYFQGTGAADDSGLPNDRFFAVRPEGSVSTLKIQRTERGDSAVYLCASSYQTSGGAPDTQYFGPGTRLTVL.